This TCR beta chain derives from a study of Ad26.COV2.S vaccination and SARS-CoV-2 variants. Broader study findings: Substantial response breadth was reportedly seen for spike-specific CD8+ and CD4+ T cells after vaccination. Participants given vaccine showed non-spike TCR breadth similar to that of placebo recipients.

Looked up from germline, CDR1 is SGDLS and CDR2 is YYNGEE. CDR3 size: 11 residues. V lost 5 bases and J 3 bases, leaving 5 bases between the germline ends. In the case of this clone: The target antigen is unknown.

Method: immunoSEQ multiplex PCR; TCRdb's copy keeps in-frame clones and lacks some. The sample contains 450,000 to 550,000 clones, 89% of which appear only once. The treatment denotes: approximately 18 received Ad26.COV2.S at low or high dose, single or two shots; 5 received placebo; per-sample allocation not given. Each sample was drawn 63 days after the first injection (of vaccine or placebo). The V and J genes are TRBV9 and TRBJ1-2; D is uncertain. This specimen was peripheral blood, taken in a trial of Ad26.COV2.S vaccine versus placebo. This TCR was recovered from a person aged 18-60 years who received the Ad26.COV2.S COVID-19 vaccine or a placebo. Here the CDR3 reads CASSRDYGYTF. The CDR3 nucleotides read TGTGCCAGCAGTCGGGACTATGGCTACACCTTC.